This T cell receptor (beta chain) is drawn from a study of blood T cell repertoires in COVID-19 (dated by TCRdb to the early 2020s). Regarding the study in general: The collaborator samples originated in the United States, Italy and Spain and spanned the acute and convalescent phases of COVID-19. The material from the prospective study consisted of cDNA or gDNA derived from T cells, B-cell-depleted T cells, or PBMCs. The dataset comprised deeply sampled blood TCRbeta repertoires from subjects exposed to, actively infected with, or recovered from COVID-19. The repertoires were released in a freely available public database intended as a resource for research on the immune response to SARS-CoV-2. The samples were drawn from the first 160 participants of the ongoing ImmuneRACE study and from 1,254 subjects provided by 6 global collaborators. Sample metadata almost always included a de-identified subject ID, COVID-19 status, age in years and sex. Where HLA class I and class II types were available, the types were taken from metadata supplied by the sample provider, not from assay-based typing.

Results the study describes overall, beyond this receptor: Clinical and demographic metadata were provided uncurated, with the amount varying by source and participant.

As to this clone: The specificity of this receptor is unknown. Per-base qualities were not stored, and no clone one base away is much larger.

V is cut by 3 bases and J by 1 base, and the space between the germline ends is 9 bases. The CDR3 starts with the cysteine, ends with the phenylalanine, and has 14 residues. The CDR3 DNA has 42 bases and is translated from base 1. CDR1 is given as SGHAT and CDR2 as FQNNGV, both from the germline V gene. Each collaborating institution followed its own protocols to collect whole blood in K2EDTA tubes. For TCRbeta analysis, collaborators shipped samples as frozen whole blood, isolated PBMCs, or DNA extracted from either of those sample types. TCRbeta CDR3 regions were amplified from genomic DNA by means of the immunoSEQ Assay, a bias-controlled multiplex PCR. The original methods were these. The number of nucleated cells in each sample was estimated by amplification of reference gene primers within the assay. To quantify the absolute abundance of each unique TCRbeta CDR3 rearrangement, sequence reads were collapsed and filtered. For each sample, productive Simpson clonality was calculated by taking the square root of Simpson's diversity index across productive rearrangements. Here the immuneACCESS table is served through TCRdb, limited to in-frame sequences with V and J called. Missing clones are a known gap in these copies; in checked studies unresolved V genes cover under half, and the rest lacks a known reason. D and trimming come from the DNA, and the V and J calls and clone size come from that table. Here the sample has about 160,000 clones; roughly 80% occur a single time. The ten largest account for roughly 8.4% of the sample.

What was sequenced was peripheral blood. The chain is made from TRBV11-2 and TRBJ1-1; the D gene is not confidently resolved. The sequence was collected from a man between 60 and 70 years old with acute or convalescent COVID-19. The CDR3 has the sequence CASSLTGRNTEAFF. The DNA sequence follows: TGTGCCAGCAGCTTGACGGGTAGGAACACTGAAGCTTTCTTT.